The 17 T cell receptor beta chains reported below all come from one sample, sequenced in a study of blood T cell dynamics during melanoma immunotherapy (dated by TCRdb to about 2020). The library was obtained by the immunoSEQ multiplex PCR assay. Sourced from immuneACCESS, this table was stored by TCRdb with only in-frame sequences that have V and J called. A share of the clones is absent; for the studies checked, an unresolved V gene accounts for under half, and the remainder has no known explanation. The sample contains about 12,000 clones, over 75% of them found a single time. Together, the top ten hold roughly 3.9% of the sample. Read against the paper, the sample's time point label means: week 3, after first cycle of checkpoint inhibitor. Sequences were derived from blood, sampled from a patient treated with checkpoint blockade. The receptors were gathered from a human donor with melanoma.

The J gene is TRBJ1-2, the V gene TRBV13; D remains ambiguous. The germline V gene has CDR1 PRHDT and CDR2 FYEKMQ (reference sequence). V was cut by 5 bases and J by 2 bases, with 15 bases left in between. The CDR3 has 15 residues. The CDR3 DNA reads as TGTGCCAGCAGCCCCAGGACGGATCTAAACTATGGCTACACCTTC. Translating gives CASSPRTDLNYGYTF.

This chain joins TRBV7-8 and TRBJ2-1, with D possibly being TRBD1 (9 bases). This CDR3 is 16 amino acids long. Germline V gene lookup returns CDR1 SGHVS and CDR2 FQNEAQ. V was shortened by 1 base and J by 3 bases, with 13 bases between the two germline ends. CDR3 region: CASSLVAGQGYNEQFF. Written as DNA, the CDR3 is TGTGCCAGCAGCTTAGTAGCGGGACAGGGCTACAATGAGCAGTTCTTC.

The CDR3 sequence is CASSQDLGGQEKLFF. The CDR3 coding sequence is TGTGCCAGCAGCCAAGATCTGGGGGGGCAGGAAAAACTGTTTTTT. The genes are TRBV4-2 and TRBJ1-4; D might be TRBD1 (6 bases). The CDR3 covers 15 residues. The V gene lost 0 bases and the J gene lost 8 bases, with 13 bases spanning the gap. CDR1 LGHNA and CDR2 YNFKEQ come from the germline V gene.

The V and J genes are TRBV7-6 and TRBJ2-5, with a weak D call TRBD2 (6 bases). Germline values: CDR1 SGHVS, CDR2 FNYEAQ. Trimming stripped 5 bases from V and 6 bases from J, with 19 bases between. The CDR3 sequence is 15 residues long. In DNA form, the CDR3 reads TGTGCCAGCAGCGAGGGCCCGGGACTGGAGAAGACCCAGTACTTC. Protein: CASSEGPGLEKTQYF.

The rearrangement uses TRBV7-6 and TRBJ2-7; the D gene is possibly TRBD2 (6 bases). The germline gives CDR1 SGHVS, CDR2 FNYEAQ. There are 17 residues in the CDR3. V was trimmed by 4 bases and J by 2 bases, leaving 21 bases between them. CDR3 in amino acids: CASSSQRVEGRPYEQYF. CDR3 coding DNA: TGTGCCAGCAGCTCCCAAAGGGTGGAGGGAAGACCCTACGAGCAGTACTTC.

This rearrangement joins TRBV27 to TRBJ2-1; either TRBD1 or TRBD2 may supply D (5 bases each). Germline V gives CDR1 MNHEY, CDR2 SMNVEV (reference sequence). V lost 4 bases, J lost 1 base, and 17 bases lay in between. This CDR3 has 17 residues. The CDR3 loop is CASSSGAGTVSYNEQFF. Written as DNA, the CDR3 is TGTGCCAGCAGTTCCGGGGCCGGGACGGTATCCTACAATGAGCAGTTCTTC.

This clone was detected once. Distinct nucleotide sequences in the sample also encode this CDR3. The V gene is TRBV2, the J gene TRBJ1-5; TRBD1 might be the D (6 bases). Trimming took off 4 bases at V and 0 bases at J, with 10 bases between the two ends. This CDR3 is built from 15 residues. The germline gives CDR1 SNHLY, CDR2 FYNNEI. The CDR3 sequence is CASSAQGHSNQPQHF. The CDR3 nucleotides are TGTGCCAGCAGTGCCCAGGGACATAGCAATCAGCCCCAGCATTTT.

CDR3 nucleotide sequence: TGCAGCGCACGCCGGGACAGTACCTACAATGAGCAGTTCTTC. Its protein product is CSARRDSTYNEQFF. V and J are TRBV29-1 and TRBJ2-1; 7 nucleotides line up with TRBD1. The germline gives CDR1 SQVTM, CDR2 ANQGSEA. The CDR3 has 14 residues. J gave up 2 bases and V 7 bases, and 8 bases lay outside the gene matches.

V gene TRBV4-2 combines with J gene TRBJ1-2; the D is unclear. Between the trimmed V and J ends, which lost 0 bases and 0 bases, there was a span of 11 bases. The CDR3 covers 16 residues. CDR1 LGHNA and CDR2 YNFKEQ come from the germline V gene. The CDR3 DNA sequence: TGTGCCAGCAGCCAAGATATGGGTGATCCTAACTATGGCTACACCTTC. It translates to CASSQDMGDPNYGYTF.

This clone was found a few times. This chain uses TRBV7-6 with TRBJ1-3; the D is unclear. Germline values: CDR1 SGHVS, CDR2 FNYEAQ. The V end was cut by 4 bases, the J end by 3 bases, with 10 bases between. CDR3 length: 14 residues. This CDR3 is CASSSPPGGNTIYF. The CDR3 DNA sequence: TGTGCCAGCAGCTCACCTCCGGGTGGAAACACCATATATTTT.

This chain uses TRBV7-2 with TRBJ2-3, with 11 nucleotides matching TRBD2. There are 15 residues in the CDR3. V lost 3 bases, J lost 4 bases, and 3 bases stayed unmatched. Germline values: CDR1 SGHTA, CDR2 FQGNSA. The CDR3 bases are TGTGCCAGCAGCTTTGATAGCGGGGGGGCAGATACGCAGTATTTT. Its protein is CASSFDSGGADTQYF.

This clone appeared once. This chain joins TRBV4-1 and TRBJ1-4, with a tentative D call TRBD1 (5 bases). CDR3 length: 16 residues. V was cut by 5 bases and J by 0 bases, with 13 bases left in between. Per the germline V gene, CDR1 is MGHRA and CDR2 is YSYEKL. The CDR3 loop is CASSKGTAATNEKLFF. Here the CDR3 DNA reads TGCGCCAGCAGCAAGGGGACGGCAGCAACTAATGAAAAACTGTTTTTT.

The chain employs TRBV21-1 and TRBJ1-1. TRBV21-1 is reported as a pseudogene. The CDR3 has 17 residues. The CDR3 DNA is TGTGCCAGCAGCAACCGGGAGAGGGGGGGAGGAAACACTGAAGCTTTCTTT. Protein sequence: CASSNRERGGGNTEAFF.

This chain's CDR3 is CASSLVWEPLQTQYF. The CDR3 DNA is TGTGCCAGCAGCCTGGTGTGGGAGCCCCTACAGACCCAGTACTTC. This chain links TRBV7-7 with TRBJ2-5; possibly TRBD2 for D (5 bases). CDR3 size: 15 residues. The germline CDR1 and CDR2 sequences are SSHAT and FNYEAQ (reference sequence). Trimming left V 5 bases short and J 6 bases short, with 19 bases between.

The chain joins TRBV5-6 to TRBJ1-3, with D unclear. Germline CDR1 and CDR2: SGHDT and YYEEEE. V lost 4 bases and J 0 bases, leaving 8 bases between the germline ends. The CDR3 has 14 amino acids. CDR3 amino acids: CASSPTVSGNTIYF. The CDR3 nucleotides are TGTGCCAGCAGCCCGACGGTCTCTGGAAACACCATATATTTT.

J is TRBJ1-1 and V is TRBV30; D is unresolved. Germline CDR1 and CDR2: GTSNPN and SVGIG (reference sequence). The V end lost 0 bases, the J end lost 3 bases, and 8 bases lay between the germline ends. This CDR3 contains 13 residues. CDR3 nucleotides: TGTGCCTGGAGTGTAAGTCCGTACACTGAAGCTTTCTTT. It codes for CAWSVSPYTEAFF.

V and J are TRBV7-6 and TRBJ2-3, with TRBD2 matching over 12 bases. Per germline, CDR1 SGHVS and CDR2 FNYEAQ. The CDR3 is 18 residues long. After removal of 1 base from V and 0 bases from J, the junction contained 5 bases not matched to a gene. The CDR3 bases are TGTGCCAGCAGCTTAGGTGAAGGACTAGCGGGGAGCACAGATACGCAGTATTTT. Encoded protein: CASSLGEGLAGSTDTQYF.